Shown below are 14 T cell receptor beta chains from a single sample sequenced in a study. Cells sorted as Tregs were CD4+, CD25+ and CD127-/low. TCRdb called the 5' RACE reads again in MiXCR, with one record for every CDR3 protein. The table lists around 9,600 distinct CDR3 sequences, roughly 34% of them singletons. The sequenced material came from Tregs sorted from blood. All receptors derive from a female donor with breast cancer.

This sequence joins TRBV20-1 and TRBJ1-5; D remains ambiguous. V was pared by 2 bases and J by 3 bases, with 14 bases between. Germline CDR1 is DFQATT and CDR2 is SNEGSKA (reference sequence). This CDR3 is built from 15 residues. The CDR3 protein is CSARTIRQNNQPQHF. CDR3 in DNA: TGCAGTGCTAGAACCATTCGTCAGAACAATCAGCCCCAGCATTTT.

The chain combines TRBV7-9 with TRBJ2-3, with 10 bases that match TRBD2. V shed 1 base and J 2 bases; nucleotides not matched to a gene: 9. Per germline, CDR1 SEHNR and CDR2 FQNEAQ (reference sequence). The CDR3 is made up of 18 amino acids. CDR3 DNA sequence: TGTGCCAGCAGCTTAGGCCTAGCGGGAGACTTCGTCACAGATACGCAGTATTTT. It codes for CASSLGLAGDFVTDTQYF. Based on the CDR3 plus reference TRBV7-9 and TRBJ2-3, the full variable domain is DTGVSQNPRHKITKRGQNVTFRCDPISEHNRLYWYRQTLGQGPEFLTYFQNEAQLEKSRLLSDRFSAERPKGSFSTLEIQRTEQGDSAMYLCASSLGLAGDFVTDTQYFGPGTRLTVL.

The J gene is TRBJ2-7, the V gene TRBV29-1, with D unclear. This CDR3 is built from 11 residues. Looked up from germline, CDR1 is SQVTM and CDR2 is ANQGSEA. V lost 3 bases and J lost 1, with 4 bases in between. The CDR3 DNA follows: TGCAGCGTTGAGGCATCCTACGAGCAGTACTTC. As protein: CSVEASYEQYF.

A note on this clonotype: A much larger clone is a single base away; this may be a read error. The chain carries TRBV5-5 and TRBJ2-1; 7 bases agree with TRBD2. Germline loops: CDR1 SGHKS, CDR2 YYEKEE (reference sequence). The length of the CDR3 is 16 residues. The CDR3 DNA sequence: TGTGCCAGCAGCTGGCCGGGACTACCCAGCGACAATGAGCAGTCCTTC. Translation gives CASSWPGLPSDNEQSF.

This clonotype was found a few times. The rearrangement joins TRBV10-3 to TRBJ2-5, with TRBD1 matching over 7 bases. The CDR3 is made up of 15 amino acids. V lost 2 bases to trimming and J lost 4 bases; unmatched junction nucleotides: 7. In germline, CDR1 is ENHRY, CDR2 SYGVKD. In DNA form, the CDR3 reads TGTGCCATCAGTGAGAGCCTAGGGGGCGCAGAGACCCAGTACTTC. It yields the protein CAISESLGGAETQYF.

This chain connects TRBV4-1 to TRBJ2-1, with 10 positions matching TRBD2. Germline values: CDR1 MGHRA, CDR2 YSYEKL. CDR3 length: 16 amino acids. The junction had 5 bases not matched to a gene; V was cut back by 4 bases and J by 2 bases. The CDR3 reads CASSRGSGRAYNEQFF. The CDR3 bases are TGCGCCAGCAGCCGTGGGAGCGGGAGGGCCTACAATGAGCAGTTCTTC.

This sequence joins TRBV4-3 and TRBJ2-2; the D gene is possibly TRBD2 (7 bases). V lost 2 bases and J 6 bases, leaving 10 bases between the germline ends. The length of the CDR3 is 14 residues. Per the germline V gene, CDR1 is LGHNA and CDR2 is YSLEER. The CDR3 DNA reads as TGCGCCAGCAGCCAAAGAGGGGGGGCCGGGGAGCTGTTTTTT. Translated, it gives CASSQRGGAGELFF.

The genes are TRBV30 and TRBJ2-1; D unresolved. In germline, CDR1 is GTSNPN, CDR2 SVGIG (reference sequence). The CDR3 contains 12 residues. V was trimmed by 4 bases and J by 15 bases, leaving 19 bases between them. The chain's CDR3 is CAWISTTTQMFF. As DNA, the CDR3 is TGTGCCTGGATTTCCACTACAACCCAAATGTTCTTC.

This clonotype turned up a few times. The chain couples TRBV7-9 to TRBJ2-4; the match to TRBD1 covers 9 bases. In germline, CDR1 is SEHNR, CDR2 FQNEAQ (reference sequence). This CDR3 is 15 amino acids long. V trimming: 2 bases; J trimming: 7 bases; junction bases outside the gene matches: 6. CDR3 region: CASSLTTGGRNIQYF. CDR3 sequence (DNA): TGTGCCAGCAGCTTAACGACAGGGGGGAGGAACATTCAGTACTTC.

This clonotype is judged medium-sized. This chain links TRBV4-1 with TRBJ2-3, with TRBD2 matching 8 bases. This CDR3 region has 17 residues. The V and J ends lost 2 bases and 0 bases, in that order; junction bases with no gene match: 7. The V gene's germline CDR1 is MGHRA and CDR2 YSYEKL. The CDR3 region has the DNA TGCGCCAGCAGCCAAATAAGAGCGGGAGTCAGCACAGATACGCAGTATTTT. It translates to CASSQIRAGVSTDTQYF.

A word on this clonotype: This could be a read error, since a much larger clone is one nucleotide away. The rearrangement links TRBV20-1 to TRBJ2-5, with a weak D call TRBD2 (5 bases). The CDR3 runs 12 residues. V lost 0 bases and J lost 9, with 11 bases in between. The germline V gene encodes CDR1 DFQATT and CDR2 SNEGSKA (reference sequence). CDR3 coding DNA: TGCAGTGCTAGAGAACGGTCGGAGGCCCAGTACTTC. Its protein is CSARERSEAQYF.

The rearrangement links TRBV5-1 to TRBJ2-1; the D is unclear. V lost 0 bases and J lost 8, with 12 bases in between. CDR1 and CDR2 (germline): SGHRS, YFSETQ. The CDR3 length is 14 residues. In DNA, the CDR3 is TGCGCCAGCAGCTTGGGTCAGCCCCTAGATGAGCAGTTCTTC. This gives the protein CASSLGQPLDEQFF.

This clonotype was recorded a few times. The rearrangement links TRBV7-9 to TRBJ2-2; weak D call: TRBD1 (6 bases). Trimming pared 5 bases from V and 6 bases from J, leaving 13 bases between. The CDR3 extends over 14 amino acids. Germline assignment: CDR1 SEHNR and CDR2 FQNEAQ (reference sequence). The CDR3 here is CASSREQGPGELFF. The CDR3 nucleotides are TGTGCCAGCAGCCGAGAGCAGGGGCCCGGGGAGCTGTTTTTT.

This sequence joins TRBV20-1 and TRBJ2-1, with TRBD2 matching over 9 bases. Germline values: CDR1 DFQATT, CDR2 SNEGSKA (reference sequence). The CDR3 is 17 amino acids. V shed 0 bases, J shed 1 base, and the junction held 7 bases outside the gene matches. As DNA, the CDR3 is TGCAGTGCTAGAGATGGAGCGGGAGGTGCATCCTACAATGAGCAGTTCTTC. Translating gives CSARDGAGGASYNEQFF.